This TCR beta chain was sequenced in a study of cytomegalovirus exposure and HLA in healthy donors. On the study more broadly: Falling in the Caucasian-associated ancestry cluster were about four fifths of approximately 410 genotyped donors. Study outcomes and limitations: CMV serostatus was the sole immune exposure information available.

A multiplex PCR was run with 60 Vbeta primers and 13 Jbeta primers. Libraries were prepared by immunoSEQ multiplex PCR; TCRdb keeps only in-frame clonotypes and omits some of them. This table has 130,000 to 150,000 clones, roughly 75% appearing once. This CDR3 is built from 14 residues. Trimming pared 0 bases from V and 4 bases from J, leaving 10 bases between. The germline CDR1 and CDR2 sequences are SGHDT and YYEEEE. Donors showed nominal health when sampled, although they likely had unrecorded immune exposures. On this clone itself: Its target is not known.

The genes are TRBV5-6 and TRBJ1-1, with D unclear. The sample taken for sequencing was PBMCs. The clonotype was recovered from a female donor in good health and CMV-seronegative. Here the CDR3 reads CASSLEARSTEAFF. The CDR3 bases are TGTGCCAGCAGCTTGGAGGCCCGGAGCACTGAAGCTTTCTTT.